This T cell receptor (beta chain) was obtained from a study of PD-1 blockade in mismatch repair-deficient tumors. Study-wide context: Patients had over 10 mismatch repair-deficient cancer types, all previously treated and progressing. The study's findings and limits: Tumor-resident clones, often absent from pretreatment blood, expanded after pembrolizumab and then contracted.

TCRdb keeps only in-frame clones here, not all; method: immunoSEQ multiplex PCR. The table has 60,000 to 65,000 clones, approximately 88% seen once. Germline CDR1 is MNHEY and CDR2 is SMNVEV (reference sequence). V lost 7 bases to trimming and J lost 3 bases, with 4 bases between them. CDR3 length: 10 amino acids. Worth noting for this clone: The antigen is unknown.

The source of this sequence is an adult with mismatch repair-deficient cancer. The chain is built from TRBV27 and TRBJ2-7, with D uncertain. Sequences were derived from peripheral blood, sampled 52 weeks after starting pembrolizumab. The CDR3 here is CASTLYEQYF. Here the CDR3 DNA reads TGTGCCAGCACCCTCTACGAGCAGTACTTC.